The 31 T cell receptor beta chains below come from one sample, sequenced in a study of blood T cells in healthy people across ages. Next came a second PCR, run for roughly 7 to 12 cycles, which used a sample-barcoded 5' primer along with a J-beta primer mix. TCRdb passed the 5' RACE reads through MiXCR, listing each CDR3 protein once. This sample has around 1,700,000 distinct CDR3 sequences, with roughly 27% found just once. Source material: blood. The receptors stem from a woman aged 25 to 39 in good health.

The V and J genes are TRBV4-1 and TRBJ2-5; the D is unclear. This CDR3 spans 15 amino acids. The germline V gene encodes CDR1 MGHRA and CDR2 YSYEKL. Trimming removed 3 bases at V and 0 bases at J, with 11 bases between. DNA of the CDR3: TGCGCCAGCAGCCACTTCACGGACCACCAAGAGACCCAGTACTTC. It encodes CASSHFTDHQETQYF.

The genes are TRBV6-5 and TRBJ1-5; D unresolved. The CDR3 loop spans 13 amino acids. V gave up 0 bases and J gave up 3 bases, with 3 bases separating them. The V gene's germline CDR1 is MNHEY and CDR2 SVGAGI. The CDR3 coding sequence is TGTGCCAGCAGTTACTCGTTCAATCAGCCCCAGCATTTT. Protein product: CASSYSFNQPQHF.

This clonotype was seen a handful of times. V usage is TRBV6-1 and J usage is TRBJ2-1, with 9 positions matching TRBD2. Germline CDR1 reads MNHNS; CDR2 reads SASEGT. V lost 2 bases to trimming and J lost 10 bases; unmatched junction nucleotides: 6. This CDR3 is 14 amino acids long. This chain's CDR3 is CASSETAGGGEQFF. The CDR3 bases are TGTGCCAGCAGTGAAACAGCGGGAGGAGGAGAGCAGTTCTTC.

With respect to this clonotype: A read error is possible here, since a much larger clone lies one base away. The rearrangement uses TRBV7-8 and TRBJ2-7; TRBD1 matches at 9 bases. The trim removed 5 bases at V and 4 bases at J, leaving 9 bases unmatched. The CDR3 consists of 15 residues. Germline V gene sequence: CDR1 SGHVS, CDR2 FQNEAQ. The CDR3 region is CASSPFDRGVYEQYF. In DNA form, the CDR3 reads TGTGCCAGCAGCCCCTTTGACAGGGGGGTATACGAGCAGTACTTC.

The chain has TRBV12-3 or TRBV12-4 and TRBJ2-3; 9 bases agree with TRBD2. After removal of 2 bases from V and 4 bases from J, the junction contained 7 bases not matched to a gene. The CDR3 sequence is 16 residues long. CDR3 sequence reads: CASSLRAGGPADTQYF. For the CDR3, the DNA is TGTGCCAGCAGTTTAAGGGCGGGAGGGCCGGCAGATACGCAGTATTTT.

The chain joins TRBV7-9 to TRBJ2-3; no clear D gene. This CDR3 is 12 amino acids long. Trimming took 2 bases from V and 7 from J, leaving 7 bases between them. Germline values: CDR1 SEHNR, CDR2 FQNEAQ (reference sequence). The CDR3 coding sequence is TGTGCCAGCAGCTTACGGATAAATACGCAGTATTTT. It specifies CASSLRINTQYF.

This clonotype was detected only a few times. The gene calls are TRBV7-6 and TRBJ2-1; D is unresolved. CDR1 and CDR2 from the germline V gene are SGHVS and FNYEAQ. Between the trimmed V and J ends, which lost 2 bases and 7 bases, there was a span of 6 bases. The CDR3 contains 12 residues. Here the CDR3 reads CASSLWENEQFF. The CDR3, as DNA: TGTGCCAGCAGCTTATGGGAAAATGAGCAGTTCTTC.

This chain links TRBV12-3 or TRBV12-4 with TRBJ1-1, with D perhaps TRBD1 (6 bases). Trimming pared 5 bases from V and 10 bases from J, leaving 17 bases between. The CDR3 has 13 amino acids. CDR3 region: CASSTWTGGVAFF. The CDR3, as DNA: TGTGCCAGCAGTACCTGGACGGGGGGCGTAGCTTTCTTT.

This clonotype was recorded at least ten times. The chain joins TRBV15 to TRBJ1-4; 8 bases line up with TRBD1. J was trimmed by 8 bases and V by 1 base; bases with no gene match: 6. The CDR3 runs to 15 residues. Germline CDR1 LNHNV, CDR2 YYDKDF (reference sequence). The CDR3 DNA sequence: TGTGCCACCAGCAGAGTCGACAGGGGACGAGAAAAACTGTTTTTT. The encoded protein is CATSRVDRGREKLFF.

The V gene is TRBV5-6, the J gene TRBJ1-6; the match to TRBD1 covers 8 bases. The germline V gene encodes CDR1 SGHDT and CDR2 YYEEEE. CDR3 length: 16 amino acids. V shed 3 bases, J shed 5 bases, and the junction held 7 bases outside the gene matches. The CDR3 DNA reads TGTGCCAGCAGCTGGGCGACAGGGGCCCATAATTCACCCCTCCACTTT. Translation gives CASSWATGAHNSPLHF.

The chain has TRBV30 and TRBJ2-7; 10 bases match TRBD2. Per germline, CDR1 GTSNPN and CDR2 SVGIG (reference sequence). V was pared by 4 bases and J by 3 bases, with 12 bases of the junction left unmatched. CDR3 length: 16 residues. The CDR3 sequence: CAWKAPQREGVYEQYF. The CDR3 DNA reads TGTGCCTGGAAGGCCCCGCAGCGGGAGGGAGTCTACGAGCAGTACTTC.

This rearrangement joins TRBV6-7 to TRBJ2-1, with 10 nucleotides matching TRBD1. TRBV6-7 is sorted into the ORF group, with uncertain function. V lost 2 bases and J lost 2; bases outside the gene matches: 3. The CDR3 covers 16 residues. CDR3 amino acids: CASSYDRGPPYNEQFF. CDR3 nucleotide sequence: TGTGCCAGCAGTTACGACAGGGGGCCACCCTACAATGAGCAGTTCTTC.

This chain links TRBV5-1 with TRBJ2-3; D gene ambiguous. Germline CDR1 reads SGHRS; CDR2 reads YFSETQ. The CDR3 is 12 amino acids. Trimming pared 6 bases from V and 5 bases from J, leaving 10 bases between. The CDR3 reads CASTRLGDTQYF. CDR3 nucleotides: TGCGCCAGCACCAGGCTGGGAGATACGCAGTATTTT. The full variable domain, completed using reference TRBV5-1 and TRBJ2-3, is KAGVTQTPRYLIKTRGQQVTLSCSPISGHRSVSWYQQTPGQGLQFLFEYFSETQRNKGNFPGRFSGRQFSNSRSEMNVSTLELGDSALYLCASTRLGDTQYFGPGTRLTVL.

The chain is built from TRBV24-1 and TRBJ2-1; D gene uncertain. V lost 7 bases, J lost 7 bases, and 7 bases lay in between. The CDR3 contains 11 residues. Germline V gene sequence: CDR1 KGHDR, CDR2 SFDVKD. The CDR3 loop reads CATRDLNEQFF. For the CDR3, the DNA is TGTGCCACCAGGGACCTTAATGAGCAGTTCTTC.

Here the CDR3 reads CASSFSSGRVYNEQFF. CDR3 DNA: TGTGCCAGCAGCTTCTCGTCGGGCCGCGTCTACAATGAGCAGTTCTTC. The chain recombines TRBV7-6 with TRBJ2-1; no clear D. The CDR3 has 16 amino acids. Germline CDR1 is SGHVS and CDR2 is FNYEAQ. The germline V and J ends were trimmed by 3 bases and 3 bases, with 15 bases remaining between them.

This clonotype was seen repeatedly, ten times or more. The gene calls are TRBV29-1 and TRBJ2-1; D not resolved. This CDR3 is 14 amino acids long. V shed 6 bases and J shed 0 bases, with 12 bases lying between them. Germline CDR1 SQVTM, CDR2 ANQGSEA. CDR3 in DNA: TGCAGCGTCGGAGCTCCTAACTCCTACAATGAGCAGTTCTTC. Protein: CSVGAPNSYNEQFF.

This clonotype has a count of ten or more. The chain links TRBV5-5 to TRBJ1-5; TRBD1 might be the D (5 bases). This CDR3 has 15 residues. Trimming left V 1 base short and J 2 bases short, with 10 bases between. Germline assignment: CDR1 SGHKS and CDR2 YYEKEE (reference sequence). The CDR3 loop is CASSLSRGGNQPQHF. Written as DNA, the CDR3 is TGTGCCAGCAGCTTGAGTAGGGGAGGCAATCAGCCCCAGCATTTT.

The chain has TRBV20-1 and TRBJ1-5, with D hard to call. V lost 0 bases, J lost 11 bases, and 20 bases lay in between. The CDR3 loop spans 15 amino acids. CDR1 is DFQATT and CDR2 is SNEGSKA in the germline V gene (reference sequence). The CDR3 sequence is CSARDSSYAIKAQHF. CDR3 in DNA: TGCAGTGCTAGAGATAGCTCCTACGCGATTAAAGCCCAGCATTTT.

The chain employs TRBV7-6 and TRBJ2-7; the D gene could be TRBD1 or TRBD2 (5 bases each). This CDR3 is 15 amino acids long. In germline, CDR1 is SGHVS, CDR2 FNYEAQ. V was pared by 5 bases and J by 0 bases, with 14 bases between. CDR3 sequence reads: CASSPGPGSSYEQYF. The CDR3, as DNA: TGTGCCAGCAGCCCGGGACCGGGGAGCTCCTACGAGCAGTACTTC.

The chain joins TRBV10-3 to TRBJ2-1; D remains unclear. The germline V gene encodes CDR1 ENHRY and CDR2 SYGVKD. The CDR3 sequence is 13 residues long. V was trimmed by 7 bases and J by 1 base, leaving 8 bases between them. CDR3 loop: CAITSGSYNEQFF. CDR3 bases: TGTGCCATCACTAGTGGGTCCTACAATGAGCAGTTCTTC.

CDR3 coding DNA: TGCAGTTGGACTAGCGGCACAGATACGCAGTATTTT. Amino acids: CSWTSGTDTQYF. The chain joins TRBV20-1 to TRBJ2-3, with TRBD2 identical over 9 bases. V gave up 8 bases and J gave up 1 base; unmatched junction bases: 1. The CDR3 is made up of 12 amino acids. The germline V gene encodes CDR1 DFQATT and CDR2 SNEGSKA (reference sequence).

With respect to this clonotype: A much larger clone differs by one base, so this may be a read error. The chain combines TRBV28 with TRBJ2-5; maybe TRBD2 (5 bases). Germline V CDR1 and CDR2: MDHEN, SYDVKM. This CDR3 has 12 amino acids. The CDR3 bases are TGTGCCAGCAACGGGGTGAAAGAGTCCCAGTACTTC. Its protein product is CASNGVKESQYF.

The table lists this clonotype with many counts. V usage is TRBV12-3 or TRBV12-4 and J usage is TRBJ2-7, with TRBD2 matching over 10 bases. The CDR3 extends over 14 amino acids. V gave up 6 bases and J gave up 5 bases; unmatched junction bases: 7. CDR3 DNA: TGTGCCAGCAGAGGGTTACTAGCGGGGAACGAGCAGTACTTC. It specifies CASRGLLAGNEQYF.

This clonotype was counted only a few times. The rearrangement joins TRBV20-1 to TRBJ1-1; 8 positions agree with TRBD1. There are 15 residues in the CDR3. V shed 4 bases and J 2 bases; nucleotides not matched to a gene: 9. Per germline, CDR1 DFQATT and CDR2 SNEGSKA (reference sequence). CDR3 in DNA: TGCAGTGCTATAGCAGGGGGCCATTTAAACACTGAAGCTTTCTTT. Amino acids: CSAIAGGHLNTEAFF.

With regard to this clonotype: This may arise from a read error, as a much more abundant clone is one base away. The chain links TRBV12-3 or TRBV12-4 to TRBJ2-5; a weak D match, TRBD1 (5 bases). The J call could be wrong; TRBJ2-7 is a better fit for the DNA end. The CDR3 extends over 14 amino acids. CDR3 amino acids: CASSLTVGDCEQYF. The CDR3 nucleotides are TGTGCCAGCAGTTTGACAGTGGGCGACTGCGAGCAGTACTTC.

This clonotype was found a few times. V usage is TRBV7-2 and J usage is TRBJ2-7; D gene uncertain. CDR1 SGHTA and CDR2 FQGNSA come from the germline V gene. The CDR3 consists of 13 residues. V was cut by 7 bases and J by 5 bases, with 15 bases left in between. In nucleotides, the CDR3 is TGTGCCAGCACCCGATCCGGGCGGCACGAGCAGTACTTC. Its translation is CASTRSGRHEQYF.

As regards this clonotype: A much larger clone is a single base away; this may be a read error. The chain is built from TRBV6-6 and TRBJ2-1, with a weak D call TRBD1 (5 bases). The CDR3 is made up of 15 amino acids. Germline V gene sequence: CDR1 MNHNY, CDR2 SVGAGI (reference sequence). The CDR3 region is CASSYGWGSHNEQFF. In nucleotides, the CDR3 is TGTGCCAGCAGTTACGGGTGGGGCTCCCACAATGAGCAGTTCTTC.

At least ten counts were recorded for this clonotype. V usage is TRBV5-1 and J usage is TRBJ2-7, with a weak D call TRBD2 (6 bases). V was cut by 0 bases and J by 2 bases, with 15 bases left in between. Germline lookup yields CDR1 SGHRS and CDR2 YFSETQ. The CDR3 loop spans 16 amino acids. The DNA for the CDR3 is TGCGCCAGCAGCTTGGGTACTAGCCGAGACACCTACGAGCAGTACTTC. Translated, it gives CASSLGTSRDTYEQYF.

The table lists this clonotype with many counts. The chain links TRBV29-1 to TRBJ2-7; 13 positions match TRBD2. This CDR3 has 14 residues. Germline V lookup: CDR1 SQVTM, CDR2 ANQGSEA. Germline trimming cut 6 bases from V and 3 bases from J; bases unmatched to any gene: 5. The CDR3, as DNA: TGCAGCGTGGTACTAGCGGGAGGGTACTACGAGCAGTACTTC. Translation: CSVVLAGGYYEQYF.

This clonotype appeared many times. J is TRBJ1-5 and V is TRBV29-1, with D tentatively TRBD1 (5 bases). The V and J ends lost 4 bases and 4 bases respectively, with 5 bases between them. The CDR3 sequence is 11 residues long. The V gene's germline CDR1 is SQVTM and CDR2 ANQGSEA. The CDR3 DNA is TGCAGCGTTGCAGGGAATCAGCCCCAGCATTTT. As protein: CSVAGNQPQHF.

The chain uses TRBV28 and TRBJ1-5; D call uncertain. The V gene lost 3 bases and the J gene lost 4 bases, with 16 bases spanning the gap. This CDR3 is built from 16 residues. Germline values: CDR1 MDHEN, CDR2 SYDVKM. The CDR3 nucleotides are TGTGCCAGCAGTTTCTACAGTCAACGGCAGAATCAGCCCCAGCATTTT. It encodes CASSFYSQRQNQPQHF.